This TCR beta chain was captured by sequencing in a study of metastatic and nonmetastatic thyroid tumors. The overall study: Repertoires of blood and of tissue (tumor or nodule) from malignant and benign thyroid patients were compared. General observations from the study: In both blood and tumor samples, TCR beta diversity was reported significantly higher for malignant than benign nodules.

In the source study's methods: Researchers built a distant-metastasis classifier for papillary thyroid cancer that drew on CDR3 differences across clinicopathological groups. MiXCR was used by TCRdb to re-call the PCR reads. Clone size and V and J calls follow TCRdb, not the original study. The data show tens of thousands of clones, about 15% seen once. Patients were all untreated before their thyroid surgery. This clone was recorded at least ten times. Its antigen is not known. The TCR originated in a female donor with papillary thyroid cancer or a benign thyroid nodule (not recorded which). Some clones in this sample may be carry-over from other donors' samples. The sample was blood.

This chain's CDR3 is CASSDPQDEQYF. CDR3 nucleotides: TGCGCCAGCAGCGACCCGCAGGACGAGCAGTACTTC. V gene TRBV5-1 combines with J gene TRBJ2-7; D not resolved. The CDR3 is made up of 12 amino acids. Trimming pared 4 bases from V and 5 bases from J, leaving 10 bases between. CDR1 and CDR2 (germline): SGHRS, YFSETQ.